This TCR beta chain was recovered during a study of shared clonotypes between healthy human individuals. Study-level background: The plates for each donor numbered three CD4 naive, three CD4 memory, two CD8 naive and one CD8 memory. Study-wide results and caveats: Rarefaction gave evidence that sorted-subset sequencing remained incomplete despite large depth. Larger richness was generally estimated for naive than memory subsets.

This table comes from immunoSEQ multiplex PCR, and its TCRdb copy is limited to in-frame clones, with some not included. The sample includes 300,000 to 350,000 clones, roughly 80% seen only once; the top ten take 8.5% to 12%. This clone came up many times. Its antigen is as yet unknown. The study separated CD4+ cells into CD45RA+ naive and CD45RA-negative memory subsets. In germline, CDR1 is SNHLY, CDR2 FYNNEI. CDR3 size: 14 residues. Germline trimming cut 6 bases from V and 2 bases from J; bases unmatched to any gene: 5. This TCR derives from a man aged 30 to 39 in good health. Sequenced: memory CD4+ T cells sorted from blood. Noted subset: CD45RA-negative fraction. The chain couples TRBV2 to TRBJ2-7; 9 nucleotides line up with TRBD2. The DNA for the CDR3 is TGTGCCAGCAGGGGTAGCGGGAGCGCCTACGAGCAGTACTTC. This translates into CASRGSGSAYEQYF.